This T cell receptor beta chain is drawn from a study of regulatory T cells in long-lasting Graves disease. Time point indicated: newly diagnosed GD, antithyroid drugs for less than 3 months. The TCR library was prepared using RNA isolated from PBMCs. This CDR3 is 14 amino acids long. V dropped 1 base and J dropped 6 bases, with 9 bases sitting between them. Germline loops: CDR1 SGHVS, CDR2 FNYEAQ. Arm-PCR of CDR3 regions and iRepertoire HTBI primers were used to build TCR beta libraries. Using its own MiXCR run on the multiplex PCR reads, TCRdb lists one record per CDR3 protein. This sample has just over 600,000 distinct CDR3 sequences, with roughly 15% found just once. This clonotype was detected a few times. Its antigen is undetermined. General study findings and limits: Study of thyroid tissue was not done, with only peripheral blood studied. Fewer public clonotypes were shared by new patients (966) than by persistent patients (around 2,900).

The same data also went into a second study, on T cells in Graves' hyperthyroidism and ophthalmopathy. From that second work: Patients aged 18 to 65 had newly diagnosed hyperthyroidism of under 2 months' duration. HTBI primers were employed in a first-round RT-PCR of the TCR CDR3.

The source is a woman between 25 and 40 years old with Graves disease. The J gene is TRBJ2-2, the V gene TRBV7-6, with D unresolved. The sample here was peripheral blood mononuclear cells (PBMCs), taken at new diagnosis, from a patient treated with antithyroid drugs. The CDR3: CASSLGASAGELFF. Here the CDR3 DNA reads TGTGCCAGCAGCTTAGGGGCTAGTGCCGGGGAGCTGTTTTTT.